The rows below give T cell receptor beta chains drawn from one sample of a study of cytomegalovirus exposure and HLA in healthy donors. Clones were sequenced by immunoSEQ multiplex PCR, and TCRdb holds only the in-frame ones, with some missing. The table lists 75,000 to 90,000 clones, about 96% of them singletons. Sequencing was performed on PBMCs. These receptors originate from a young man in good health and CMV-seropositive. Both conserved end residues are part of each CDR3. The order of the fields is D gene, J gene, V gene, clone size, CDR3 DNA, CDR3 protein. The D gene is left open where the match is weak. Size values are once, few and many counts, or a class for expanded clones, and some rows have none.

d_gene: TRBD1
j_gene: TRBJ1-2
v_gene: TRBV6-5
abundance: once
CDR3nt: TGTGCCAGCAGTCTCGGACAGGGGATGGTGGGCTACACCTTC
CDR3aa: CASSLGQGMVGYTF

d_gene: NA
j_gene: TRBJ1-1
v_gene: TRBV10-2
abundance: NA
CDR3nt: TGCGCCAGCAGTGGAGAGGGCACTGAAGCTTTCTTT
CDR3aa: CASSGEGTEAFF

d_gene: TRBD1
j_gene: TRBJ1-4
v_gene: TRBV2
abundance: NA
CDR3nt: TGTGCCAGCAGGGGGACAGCAATCGAAAAACTGTTTTTT
CDR3aa: CASRGTAIEKLFF

d_gene: NA
j_gene: TRBJ2-1
v_gene: TRBV27
abundance: NA
CDR3nt: TGTGCCAGCAGTTTAACTAGCACGTATGAGCAGTTCTTC
CDR3aa: CASSLTSTYEQFF

d_gene: NA
j_gene: TRBJ2-1
v_gene: TRBV2
abundance: NA
CDR3nt: TGTGCCAGCAGTGATCCGGCACAGTCCTACAATGAGCAGTTCTTC
CDR3aa: CASSDPAQSYNEQFF

d_gene: NA
j_gene: TRBJ2-5
v_gene: TRBV6-5
abundance: NA
CDR3nt: TGTGCCAGCAGTTCCGGAGGTTCGGAGACCCAGTACTTC
CDR3aa: CASSSGGSETQYF

d_gene: NA
j_gene: TRBJ2-1
v_gene: TRBV28
abundance: NA
CDR3nt: TGTGCCAGCAGTTTATCTAACTCCTACAATGAGCAGTTCTTC
CDR3aa: CASSLSNSYNEQFF

d_gene: TRBD2
j_gene: TRBJ2-1
v_gene: TRBV4-1
abundance: NA
CDR3nt: TGCGCCAGCAGCCGTGGACTAGCGGGAGGAAATGAGCAGTTCTTC
CDR3aa: CASSRGLAGGNEQFF

d_gene: TRBD2
j_gene: TRBJ2-7
v_gene: TRBV5-1
abundance: NA
CDR3nt: TGCGCCAGCAGCCCCCGTGGTCTAGCGGGAGATTGGTACTTC
CDR3aa: CASSPRGLAGDWYF

d_gene: NA
j_gene: TRBJ2-7
v_gene: TRBV15
abundance: NA
CDR3nt: TGTGCCACCAGCAGAGTACTGGGGGGTGAGCAGTACTTC
CDR3aa: CATSRVLGGEQYF

d_gene: NA
j_gene: TRBJ2-5
v_gene: TRBV19
abundance: NA
CDR3nt: TGTGCCAGTAGTACCCCGTCACTCCAAGAGACCCAGTACTTC
CDR3aa: CASSTPSLQETQYF

d_gene: NA
j_gene: TRBJ2-7
v_gene: TRBV19
abundance: NA
CDR3nt: TGTGCCAGTAGCCCAGGACCGGGGGTCTACGAGCAGTACTTC
CDR3aa: CASSPGPGVYEQYF

d_gene: TRBD1
j_gene: TRBJ2-2
v_gene: TRBV11-3
abundance: NA
CDR3nt: TGTGCCAGCAGCTCGGGACAGGGTGGAACCGGGGAGCTGTTTTTT
CDR3aa: CASSSGQGGTGELFF

d_gene: TRBD1
j_gene: TRBJ2-3
v_gene: TRBV5-1
abundance: NA
CDR3nt: TGCGCCAGCAGCTTGGTTATAACAGGGGGAATGCAGTATTTT
CDR3aa: CASSLVITGGMQYF

d_gene: NA
j_gene: TRBJ1-4
v_gene: TRBV7-3
abundance: NA
CDR3nt: TGTGCCAGCAGCTTAAGAGGTCGCGGCAGGGGACCGAGTATTGCAACTAATGAAAAACTGTTTTTT
CDR3aa: CASSLRGRGRGPSIATNEKLFF

d_gene: TRBD1
j_gene: TRBJ1-1
v_gene: TRBV11-1
abundance: NA
CDR3nt: TGTGCCAGCAGCTTAACACAGGGGAGTCCAGAAGCTTTCTTT
CDR3aa: CASSLTQGSPEAFF

d_gene: TRBD2
j_gene: TRBJ2-3
v_gene: TRBV6-5
abundance: once
CDR3nt: TGTGCCAGCAGTCCAGGGACTAGCGGGATAGATACGCAGTATTTT
CDR3aa: CASSPGTSGIDTQYF

d_gene: NA
j_gene: TRBJ1-1
v_gene: TRBV5-1
abundance: NA
CDR3nt: TGCGCCAGCAGCTTGGGAGGGGGGGATGAAGCTTTCTTT
CDR3aa: CASSLGGGDEAFF

d_gene: TRBD1
j_gene: TRBJ2-2
v_gene: TRBV25-1
abundance: NA
CDR3nt: TGTGCCAGCAGAAGACAGGGGGACACCGGGGAGCTGTTTTTT
CDR3aa: CASRRQGDTGELFF

d_gene: TRBD2
j_gene: TRBJ2-7
v_gene: TRBV5-4
abundance: NA
CDR3nt: TGTGCCAGCAGCCAATCGAGCGGGAGCTCGCTGCACGAGCAGTACTTC
CDR3aa: CASSQSSGSSLHEQYF

d_gene: TRBD1
j_gene: TRBJ1-2
v_gene: TRBV6-1
abundance: once
CDR3nt: TGTGCCAGCAGGGCAGGGGGGCGGGAAGGCTACACCTTC
CDR3aa: CASRAGGREGYTF

d_gene: NA
j_gene: TRBJ1-5
v_gene: TRBV30
abundance: NA
CDR3nt: TGTGCCTGGAGTCCCTGGCCAGGGCCCCAGCATTTT
CDR3aa: CAWSPWPGPQHF

d_gene: TRBD2
j_gene: TRBJ2-1
v_gene: TRBV28
abundance: NA
CDR3nt: TGTGCCAGCAGTTCCCACCTGGGAGCGGGAAGTGGGGTCTACAATGAGCAGTTCTTC
CDR3aa: CASSSHLGAGSGVYNEQFF

d_gene: NA
j_gene: TRBJ1-2
v_gene: TRBV6-6
abundance: NA
CDR3nt: TGTGCCAGCAGTTACGGTACAGGAGCTCTTAACTATGGCTACACCTTC
CDR3aa: CASSYGTGALNYGYTF

d_gene: TRBD2
j_gene: TRBJ2-1
v_gene: TRBV19
abundance: NA
CDR3nt: TGTGCCAGTAGTTCTTTGAAGCGGGGGGGCTTCTACAATGAGCAGTTCTTC
CDR3aa: CASSSLKRGGFYNEQFF

d_gene: NA
j_gene: TRBJ2-1
v_gene: TRBV6-1
abundance: NA
CDR3nt: TGTGCCAGCAACTCCGGGACTTACAATGAGCAGTTCTTC
CDR3aa: CASNSGTYNEQFF

d_gene: TRBD1
j_gene: TRBJ1-2
v_gene: TRBV10-3
abundance: NA
CDR3nt: TGTGCCATCAGTGAGTCACGGGGACAGGGGCAAGGCTACACCTTC
CDR3aa: CAISESRGQGQGYTF

d_gene: TRBD1
j_gene: TRBJ2-5
v_gene: TRBV9
abundance: NA
CDR3nt: TGTGCCAGCTCTCGACAGGGGAGGGAGACCCAGTACTTC
CDR3aa: CASSRQGRETQYF

d_gene: TRBD2
j_gene: TRBJ2-2
v_gene: TRBV6-1
abundance: few
CDR3nt: TGTGCCAGCAGCCTTAGCGGGAGCTTTGGCGGGGAGCTGTTTTTT
CDR3aa: CASSLSGSFGGELFF

d_gene: NA
j_gene: TRBJ2-1
v_gene: TRBV19
abundance: NA
CDR3nt: TGTGCCAGTAGTATAGTGTCAGGCAATGAGCAGTTCTTC
CDR3aa: CASSIVSGNEQFF

d_gene: NA
j_gene: TRBJ2-2
v_gene: TRBV7-8
abundance: NA
CDR3nt: TGTGCCAGCAGCTTCATCCCCACCGGGGAGCTGTTTTTT
CDR3aa: CASSFIPTGELFF

d_gene: TRBD1
j_gene: TRBJ1-2
v_gene: TRBV6-1
abundance: NA
CDR3nt: TGTGCCAGCAGTGAAGCCTCGACAGGGAGGTACGAAGGCTACACCTTC
CDR3aa: CASSEASTGRYEGYTF

d_gene: NA
j_gene: TRBJ1-1
v_gene: TRBV11-2
abundance: NA
CDR3nt: TGTGCCAGCAGCTTAGACGAGATGGGGGGATGGACTGAAGCTTTCTTT
CDR3aa: CASSLDEMGGWTEAFF

d_gene: NA
j_gene: TRBJ1-5
v_gene: TRBV7-2
abundance: NA
CDR3nt: TGTGCCAGCGGCGGTGGGGCAAGCAATCAGCCCCAGCATTTT
CDR3aa: CASGGGASNQPQHF

d_gene: TRBD2
j_gene: TRBJ2-7
v_gene: TRBV11-2
abundance: NA
CDR3nt: TGTGCCAGCAGCTTAGATAGCGGGAAAAAGTACTTC
CDR3aa: CASSLDSGKKYF